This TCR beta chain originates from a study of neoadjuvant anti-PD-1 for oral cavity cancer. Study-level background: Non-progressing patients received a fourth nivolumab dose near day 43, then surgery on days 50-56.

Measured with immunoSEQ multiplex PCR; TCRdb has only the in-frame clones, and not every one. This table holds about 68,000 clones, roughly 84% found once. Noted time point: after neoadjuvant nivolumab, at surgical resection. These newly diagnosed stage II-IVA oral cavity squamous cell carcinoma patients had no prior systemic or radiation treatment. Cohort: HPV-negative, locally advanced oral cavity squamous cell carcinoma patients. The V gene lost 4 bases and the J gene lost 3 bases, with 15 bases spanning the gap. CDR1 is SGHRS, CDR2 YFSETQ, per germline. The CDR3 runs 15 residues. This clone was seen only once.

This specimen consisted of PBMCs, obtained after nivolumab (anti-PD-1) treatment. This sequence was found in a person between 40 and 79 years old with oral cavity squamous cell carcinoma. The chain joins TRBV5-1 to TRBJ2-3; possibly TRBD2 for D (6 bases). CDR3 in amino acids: CASSPPEGRTDTQYF. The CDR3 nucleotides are TGCGCCAGCAGCCCCCCGGAGGGCCGGACAGATACGCAGTATTTT.